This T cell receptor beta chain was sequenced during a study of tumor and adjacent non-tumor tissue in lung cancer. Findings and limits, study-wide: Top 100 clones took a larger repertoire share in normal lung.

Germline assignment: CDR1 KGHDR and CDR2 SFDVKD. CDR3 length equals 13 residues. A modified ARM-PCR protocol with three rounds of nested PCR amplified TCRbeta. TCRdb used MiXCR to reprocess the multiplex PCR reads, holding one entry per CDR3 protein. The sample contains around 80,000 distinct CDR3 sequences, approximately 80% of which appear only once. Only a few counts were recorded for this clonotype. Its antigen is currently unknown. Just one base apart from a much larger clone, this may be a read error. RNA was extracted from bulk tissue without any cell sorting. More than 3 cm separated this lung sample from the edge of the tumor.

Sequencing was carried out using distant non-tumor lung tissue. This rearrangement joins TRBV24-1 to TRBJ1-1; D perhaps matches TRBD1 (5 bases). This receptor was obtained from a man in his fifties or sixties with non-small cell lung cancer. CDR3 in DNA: TGTGCCACCATGGGGGAGGAGAACACTGAAACTTTCTTT. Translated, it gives CATMGEENTETFF.